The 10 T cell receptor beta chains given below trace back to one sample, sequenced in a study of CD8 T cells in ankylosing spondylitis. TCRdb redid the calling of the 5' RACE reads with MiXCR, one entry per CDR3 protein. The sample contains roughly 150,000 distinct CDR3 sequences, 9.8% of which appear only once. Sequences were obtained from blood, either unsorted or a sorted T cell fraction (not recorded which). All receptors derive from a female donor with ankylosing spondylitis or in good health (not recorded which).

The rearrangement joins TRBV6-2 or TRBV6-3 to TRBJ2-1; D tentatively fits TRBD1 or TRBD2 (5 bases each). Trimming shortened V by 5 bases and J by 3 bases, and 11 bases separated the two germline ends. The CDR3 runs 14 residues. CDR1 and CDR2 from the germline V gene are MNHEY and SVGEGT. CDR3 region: CASSPGRFYNEQFF. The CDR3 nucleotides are TGTGCCAGCAGTCCGGGACGTTTCTACAATGAGCAGTTCTTC.

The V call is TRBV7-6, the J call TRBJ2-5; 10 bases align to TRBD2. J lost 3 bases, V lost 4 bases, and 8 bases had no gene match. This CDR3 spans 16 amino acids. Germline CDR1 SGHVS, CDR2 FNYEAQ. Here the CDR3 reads CASSYLAGVKKETQYF. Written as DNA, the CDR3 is TGTGCCAGCAGCTACCTAGCGGGAGTGAAAAAAGAGACCCAGTACTTC.

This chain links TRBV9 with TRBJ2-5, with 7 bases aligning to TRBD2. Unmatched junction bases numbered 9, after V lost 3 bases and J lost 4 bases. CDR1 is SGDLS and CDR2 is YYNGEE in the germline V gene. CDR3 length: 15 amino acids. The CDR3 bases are TGTGCCAGCAGCGAGTCGGGAGGATTGGGAGAGACCCAGTACTTC. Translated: CASSESGGLGETQYF. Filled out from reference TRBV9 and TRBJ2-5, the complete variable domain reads DSGVTQTPKHLITATGQRVTLRCSPRSGDLSVYWYQQSLDQGLQFLIQYYNGEERAKGNILERFSAQQFPDLHSELNLSSLELGDSALYFCASSESGGLGETQYFGPGTRLLVL.

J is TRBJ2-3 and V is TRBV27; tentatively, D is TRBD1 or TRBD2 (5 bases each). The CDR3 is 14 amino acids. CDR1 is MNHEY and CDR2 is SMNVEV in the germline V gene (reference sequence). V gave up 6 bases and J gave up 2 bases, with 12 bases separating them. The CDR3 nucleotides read TGTGCCAGCAGAGGGGACGGGGACACAGATACGCAGTATTTT. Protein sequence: CASRGDGDTDTQYF.

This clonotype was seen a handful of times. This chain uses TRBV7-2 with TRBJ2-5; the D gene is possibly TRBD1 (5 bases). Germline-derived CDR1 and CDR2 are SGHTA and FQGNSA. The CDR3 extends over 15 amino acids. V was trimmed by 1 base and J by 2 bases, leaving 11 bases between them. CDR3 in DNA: TGTGCCAGCAGCTTAGGGCTTCGACAGCAAGAGACCCAGTACTTC. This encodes CASSLGLRQQETQYF.

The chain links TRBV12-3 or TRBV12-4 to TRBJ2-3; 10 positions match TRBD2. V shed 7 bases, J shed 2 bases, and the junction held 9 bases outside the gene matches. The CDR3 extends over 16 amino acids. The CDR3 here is CASTDQLAGFTDTQYF. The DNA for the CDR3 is TGTGCCAGCACCGACCAACTAGCGGGATTCACAGATACGCAGTATTTT.

CDR3 DNA sequence: TGTGCCATCAGTGACCCAGACAGGGATGAAAAACTGTTTTTT. Protein: CAISDPDRDEKLFF. This chain links TRBV10-3 with TRBJ1-4; 7 positions match TRBD1. V dropped 3 bases and J dropped 6; count of bases not matched to a gene: 4. The CDR3 has 14 residues. Germline V CDR1 and CDR2: ENHRY, SYGVKD.

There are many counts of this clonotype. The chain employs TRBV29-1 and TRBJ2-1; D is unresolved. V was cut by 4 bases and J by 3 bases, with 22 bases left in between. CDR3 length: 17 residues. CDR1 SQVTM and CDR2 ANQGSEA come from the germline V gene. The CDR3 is CSVVLPSQSRSYNEQFF. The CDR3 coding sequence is TGCAGCGTTGTCCTTCCTTCCCAGAGTAGGAGCTACAATGAGCAGTTCTTC.

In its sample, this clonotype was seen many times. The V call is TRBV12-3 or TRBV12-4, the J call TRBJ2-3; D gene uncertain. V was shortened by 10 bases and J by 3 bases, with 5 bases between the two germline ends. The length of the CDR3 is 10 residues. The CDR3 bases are TGTGCCATCTTTACAGATACGCAGTATTTT. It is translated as CAIFTDTQYF.

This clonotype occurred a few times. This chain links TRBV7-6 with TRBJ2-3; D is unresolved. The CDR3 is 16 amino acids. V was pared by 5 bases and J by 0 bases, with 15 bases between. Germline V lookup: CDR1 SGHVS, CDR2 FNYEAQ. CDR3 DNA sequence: TGTGCCAGCAGCCCCCTCGTGGAGCACAGCACAGATACGCAGTATTTT. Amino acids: CASSPLVEHSTDTQYF.